This T cell receptor beta chain was obtained from a study of cytomegalovirus exposure and HLA in healthy donors. Study-level results: Later work showed greater clonal expansion in HLA-associated TCR beta chains than in equally common others. TCR beta sequences reportedly predicted most subjects' HLA-A and HLA-B alleles accurately.

Use of 60 Vbeta and 13 Jbeta primers characterized the PCR. In the original processing: Later work found 65 million to 100 million unique TCR beta chains, with around 10 million shared. The protocol was immunoSEQ multiplex PCR, while the TCRdb copy is restricted to in-frame clones and leaves out a portion. V and J calls and clone size are those listed in that table; D and trimming were worked out from the DNA. This repertoire shows over 50,000 clones, about 80% found once; its top ten account for approximately 1.5%. The count of this clone is one. Its antigen is still unknown. In nominal health when sampled, donors likely had unrecorded immune exposures nonetheless. Deletions cut 0 bases from V and 9 bases from J, with 12 bases between. The CDR3 runs to 15 residues. Germline V gene data show CDR1 as LNHDA and CDR2 as SQIVND (reference sequence).

This rearrangement joins TRBV19 to TRBJ1-6; D unresolved. The sequence was obtained from a man aged 40-50 years in good health and CMV-seronegative. Source material: PBMCs. The CDR3 loop reads CASSIEWAGTSPLHF. The CDR3 DNA follows: TGTGCCAGTAGTATAGAATGGGCAGGAACTTCACCCCTCCACTTT.